What follows describes a single T cell receptor (beta chain). The target antigen is unknown. The ends lost 7 bases at V and 6 bases at J; junction bases unmatched: 2. CDR1 and CDR2 (germline): MNHEY, SMNVEV (reference sequence). This CDR3 contains 11 residues. The data belong to a study of cytomegalovirus exposure and HLA in healthy donors. General observations from the study: Reportedly, TCR beta sequences accurately predicted HLA-A and HLA-B alleles in most subjects.

The PCR employed 60 Vbeta primers together with 13 Jbeta primers. Original processing notes: Later, an analysis found roughly 80 million unique TCR beta chains, and about 9.9 million of these were shared. Here immunoSEQ multiplex PCR was the method, and the copy in TCRdb shows in-frame clones only, minus some. V, J and clone size are taken as reported in that table, and D and trimming were inferred from the DNA itself. The sample has more than 150,000 clones; about three quarters are singletons. The TCR was taken from a man younger than 35 in good health and CMV-seronegative. The chain recombines TRBV27 with TRBJ2-7; TRBD1 agrees at 8 bases. Sequenced sample: PBMCs. This chain's CDR3 is CASMTGVEQYF. The CDR3 DNA sequence: TGTGCCAGCATGACAGGGGTCGAGCAGTACTTC.